The entry below describes one T cell receptor beta chain. Its antigen is unknown. This sample is part of a study of CD8+ T cells in alopecia areata. At the level of the study: Administration of oral tofacitinib to treated patients was at 5 to 10 mg twice daily.

Study-wide results and caveats: Association of baseline CD8+ expansion with response is uncertain owing to one nonresponder.

Germline lookup yields CDR1 GTSNPN and CDR2 SVGIG (reference sequence). V was clipped by 0 bases and J by 6 bases, with 18 bases between them. This CDR3 spans 15 amino acids. Isolated RNA was reverse transcribed into cDNA used as the sequencing template. Profiled with immunoSEQ multiplex PCR; TCRdb holds only in-frame clones, not every one. The sample yields under 350,000 clones, 58% seen once. The treatment here: oral pan-JAK inhibitor, 5-10 mg twice daily. Sequenced material: CD4+ T cells sorted from blood, taken at week 24, from a patient treated with tofacitinib. This receptor was taken from a human donor with alopecia areata. This chain links TRBV30 with TRBJ2-7; TRBD2 is a possible D gene (5 bases). The DNA of the CDR3 is TGTGCCTGGAGTGTAGAGCCCGGGGTGTGGAGCGAGCAGTACTTC. This sequence encodes CAWSVEPGVWSEQYF. Based on the CDR3 plus reference TRBV30 and TRBJ2-7, the full variable domain is SQTIHQWPATLVQPVGSPLSLECTVEGTSNPNLYWYRQAAGRGLQLLFYSVGIGQISSEVPQNLSASRPQDRQFILSSKKLLLSDSGFYLCAWSVEPGVWSEQYFGPGTRLTVT.